Included here is one T cell receptor beta chain sequence, with context. This receptor's antigen is unknown. No much larger clone exists at a distance of one base, and base qualities are not known. The cohort was made up of about 670 healthy bone marrow donors. At the time of sampling, all cohort members were nominally healthy, though unrecorded immune exposures were likely present. The donor tested CMV seropositive, placing the donor among the 289 seropositive members of the cohort. A peripheral blood sample was collected from each donor, and TCR beta sequencing was performed on peripheral blood mononuclear cells. The Qiagen DNeasy Blood Extraction Kit was used to extract genomic DNA from the blood cell samples. This sample stems from a study of cytomegalovirus exposure and HLA in healthy donors (dated by TCRdb to 2016 to 2017). In terms of the full investigation: An earlier analysis of a few hundred of the donors reported over 250 Gb of sequence data and around 120 million unique TCR beta sequences obtained from around 180 million T cells. In an earlier analysis of roughly 580 of the donors, high-throughput TCR beta sequencing was used to judge whether each TCR beta V gene segment behaved as functional or pseudogenic. A later analysis re-analyzed previously published TCR beta repertoires from 650 to 800 donors and added high-resolution HLA genotyping to study TCR occurrence patterns. Four to six DR-DQ haplotypes were handled as single units for association and clustering, since linkage in the cohort was strong. An early release covering roughly 640 HLA-typed donors comprised about 320 gigabases of sequencing data and tens of millions of unique TCR sequences. Among the roughly 390 genotyped donors, around 81% belonged to the genetic ancestry cluster associated with self-reported Caucasian donors. Every repertoire in the discovery cohort had been generated on one and the same sequencing platform. Across under 500 genotyped donors of the cohort, an average of about 240,000 unique TCR beta nucleotide sequences per donor were sequenced, and approximately 19% of those sequences were non-productive. The T cell repertoires of about 700 subjects were profiled by immunosequencing and related to cytomegalovirus serostatus. The aim of the study was to test whether cataloging public T cell receptors could identify signatures of past pathogen exposure. In the later analysis, no new phenotypic data were used to find candidate immune exposures; instead, reliance was placed on TCR beta sequences and their occurrence across donors. Class I and class II HLA loci were covered by the typing at four-digit resolution. To predict cytomegalovirus infection status, the study brought together high-throughput TCR immunosequencing, statistical association of individual TCRs with disease status, and machine learning. Alongside the repertoire data, information on donor age, sex, ethnicity and CMV serostatus was compiled. Typing coverage varied by locus: about 629-630 donors for A, B, C, DRB1 and DQB1; more than 500 for DQA1; 606 for DPA1; fewer than 480 for DPB1. A later genetic analysis took genome-wide SNP genotypes for about three fifths of the 666 donors and used that subset as a discovery cohort. In addition to the first cohort of several hundred subjects, a separate validation cohort of around 110 different subjects was used.

Study-level results and caveats: Because HLA typing was missing for some donors at each locus, association tests included only the typed subset. A later analysis reported that several top co-occurrence clusters appeared linked to parvovirus B19, influenza, CMV and Epstein-Barr virus. The cohort was sequenced for TCR beta chains only, and without alpha or paired-chain data the features that could be detected were limited. The classifier was reported to diagnose cytomegalovirus status with high specificity and sensitivity in both the original and validation cohorts. In a later genetic analysis, a missense DCLRE1C variant was associated with V-gene and J-gene trimming of TCR beta chains, and the association was replicated in an independent cohort. Some IMGT-functional V segments, including TRBV6-2 and TRBV6-3, could not be distinguished by the 87-base-pair reads and were therefore excluded. In a later analysis, HLA-associated TCR beta chains were found to be more clonally expanded and to have lower generation probabilities than equally common non-associated chains. While some public TCRs were present in many individuals, most TCR sequences turned up only very rarely across donors. Specific HLA alleles were associated with 15,000 to 20,000 TCR beta sequences at a false discovery rate of 0.05 in a later analysis. An earlier analysis of several hundred of the donors showed that most TCR beta V segments appeared in productive rearrangements either about 87% or about 30% of the time, which broadly matched IMGT annotations. Roughly uniform sequencing depth across donors was assumed in presence/absence analyses, although this assumption may not hold. When HLA alleles, especially DR and DQ, strongly co-occurred, TCR associations were difficult to assign to individual alleles. A further reported finding was that TCR beta sequences accurately predicted the HLA-A and HLA-B alleles for most subjects in the first cohort. A few of the identified cytomegalovirus-associated TCR beta chains were confirmed in vitro to be specific for cytomegalovirus antigens. CMV serostatus was the only immune exposure information available for the cohort. A later analysis found that most CMV-associated TCR beta chains appeared HLA-restricted, with HLA associations seemingly driven largely by CMV exposure. In a later analysis, the rate of TCR association differed among HLA loci, with DRB1 alleles having the most associated TCRs and HLA-C alleles having the fewest. The sequencing pipeline was judged likely to have produced a cluster of highly shared sequence variants as a technical artifact. Linkage disequilibrium might explain the correlated functional status among segregating V segments, but an unknown experimental factor could not be ruled out. It was suggested by the authors that the approach could potentially be generalized to other disease states and immunological phenotypes. A later genetic analysis reported fewer N-insertions in productive TCRs among donors in an Asian-associated ancestry cluster than the roughly 700-donor mean. The study listed 150 to 200 TCR beta chains as associated with cytomegalovirus. The earlier analysis of nearly 600 of the donors excluded fewer than 20 rarely observed V segments, including chromosome 9 orphons, because counts were too low.

The method was the immunoSEQ multiplex PCR assay. For the multiplex PCR, a mixture combining 60 forward primers for TCR Vbeta segments and 13 reverse primers for TCR Jbeta segments was used. Amplification of the CDR3 region of rearranged TCR beta genes was performed with a multiplex PCR assay on genomic DNA. The amplified TCR beta libraries were sequenced on the Illumina HiSeq System as 87-base-pair reads. The authors processed their data as follows. Across the 600 to 700 repertoires, a later analysis counted around 80 million unique TCR beta chains, roughly 11 million of which were shared by at least two donors. Raw reads were error-corrected and collapsed into unique sequences by a nearest-neighbor algorithm in which closely related sequences were merged to remove PCR and sequencing errors. V, D and J gene segments were assigned by aligning CDR3 sequences to IMGT reference sequences. For a sequence to be retained, a match of at least six nucleotides was required to both a V gene segment and a J gene segment. A rearrangement counted as productive if the CDR3 had no stop codons and remained in frame with V and J, and every other rearrangement counted as non-productive. Following IMGT convention, CDR3 was defined as the stretch from the second conserved V-encoded cysteine up to the conserved J-encoded phenylalanine. Sequences without an unambiguous match to a single V gene segment were excluded from the earlier analysis of over 500 of the donors. In an earlier analysis of 587 of the donors, V segments were called functional above 56.7% productive rearrangements and were called segregating when the between-donor standard deviation exceeded 5%. A statistical classification framework was built for diagnosing cytomegalovirus status from the catalog of TCR beta chain sequences. V and J gene assignment, in a later analysis, came from comparing TCR nucleotide sequences with IMGT/GENE-DB human TR gene sequences. Using the TCRdist pipeline, a later analysis assigned CDR3 sequences along with most-parsimonious VDJ recombination scenarios. In a later analysis, every TCR beta chain was defined by the combination of its CDR3 amino acid sequence and its V-gene family, and reads without a unique V-gene family were dropped. A later analysis removed 550 to 700 highly shared, low-generation-probability nucleotide sequences to deal with suspected cross-contamination and a sequencing artifact. A later analysis calculated a clonal expansion index for each public chain from normalized within-repertoire ranks of inferred template counts. A later analysis computed generation probabilities with a VDJ recombination model fitted to out-of-frame rearrangements, and checked the results against IGoR. A later analysis scored TCR-TCR, TCR-HLA and TCR-CMV co-occurrence with hypergeometric tests, applying a repertoire-size bias correction to TCR pairs. False discovery rates were estimated in a later analysis by permuting HLA or CMV assignments 20 times. In a later analysis, co-occurring TCRs were grouped with DBSCAN, and TCRdist sequence similarity was added when clustering was performed within HLA-allele-positive subsets. For co-occurrence clustering, repertoires with fewer than 30,000 or more than 120,000 public chains were excluded, along with five repertoires with anomalous nucleotide sharing. TCRdb provides this immuneACCESS table in a form limited to in-frame rearrangements. Some clones are lacking; in checked studies, under half of them reflect an unresolved V gene, and why the rest are absent is not known. The V and J calls and clone size were taken over from that table, and D and trimming were inferred from the DNA. Recorded for this sample are 120,000 or so clones; 80% of them occurred a single time. The top ten constitute 8% to 9% of the sample.

The germline V and J ends show losses of 6 bases and 3 bases respectively, and no gene match explains 13 bases of the junction. From the cysteine through the phenylalanine, the CDR3 covers 17 amino acids. This entry keeps only the CDR3 DNA: 51 bases, framed from base 1. The germline V gene specifies ENHRY as CDR1 and SYGVKD as CDR2. Sequencing was performed on PBMCs. The receptor's source is a female donor in good health and CMV-seropositive. The chain couples TRBV10-3 to TRBJ1-1, with 10 bases in between that match TRBD1. The sequenced DNA is TGTGCCATCAGGGTTGGGAGGACAGGGGGAGTTGACACTGAAGCTTTCTTT. The resulting protein is CAIRVGRTGGVDTEAFF.